Each of the 21 T cell receptor beta chains below was sequenced from the same sample in a study of T cell repertoires in cytomegalovirus infection. Each CDR3 protein gets one entry after TCRdb re-called the reads with MiXCR. Among around 290,000 distinct CDR3 sequences listed, about a quarter were seen once. Sequencing used PBMCs. The receptors come from a human donor in good health (CMV status not recorded). Some clones in this sample may be carry-over from other donors' samples.

This clonotype was counted many times. The V gene is TRBV7-2, the J gene TRBJ2-5; D is possibly TRBD1 or TRBD2 (5 bases each). Trimming stripped 0 bases from V and 1 base from J, with 15 bases between. Germline-derived CDR1 and CDR2 are SGHTA and FQGNSA. The CDR3 has 17 amino acids. CDR3 sequence: CASSLAGLWGFQETQYF. The CDR3 nucleotides are TGTGCCAGCAGCTTAGCGGGGCTTTGGGGGTTCCAAGAGACCCAGTACTTC.

The V and J genes are TRBV29-1 and TRBJ1-1, with D possibly being TRBD1 (5 bases). The ends were cut back, 6 bases at V and 5 bases at J, with 10 bases in the middle. CDR3 size: 11 residues. Germline values: CDR1 SQVTM, CDR2 ANQGSEA. Written as DNA, the CDR3 is TGCAGCGTCCCGTCAGGGACTGAAGCTTTCTTT. As protein: CSVPSGTEAFF.

The chain carries TRBV11-2 and TRBJ2-7; D call uncertain. The CDR3 is 15 residues long. Trimming stripped 5 bases from V and 2 bases from J, with 16 bases between. Germline values: CDR1 SGHAT, CDR2 FQNNGV. The chain's CDR3 is CASSPPIRSTYEQYF. CDR3 nucleotides: TGTGCCAGCAGCCCACCGATACGATCAACCTACGAGCAGTACTTC. The full variable domain, in which reference TRBV11-2 and TRBJ2-7 provide the parts outside the CDR3, is EAGVAQSPRYKIIEKRQSVAFWCNPISGHATLYWYQQILGQGPKLLIQFQNNGVVDDSQLPKDRFSAERLKGVDSTLKIQPAKLEDSAVYLCASSPPIRSTYEQYFGPGTRLTVT.

This clonotype has at least ten counts. The gene calls are TRBV7-2 and TRBJ2-1; D possibly uses TRBD1 or TRBD2 (5 bases each). Per the germline V gene, CDR1 is SGHTA and CDR2 is FQGNSA. The CDR3 totals 13 residues. V shed 8 bases and J shed 6 bases, with 14 bases lying between them. As DNA, the CDR3 is TGTGCCAGCCTGGGGGTGGGGTTCAATGAGCAGTTCTTC. It yields the protein CASLGVGFNEQFF.

The V gene is TRBV3-1, the J gene TRBJ1-3; 9 nucleotides match TRBD1. The CDR3 length is 14 residues. The trim removed 3 bases at V and 7 bases at J, leaving 4 bases unmatched. CDR1 is LGHDT and CDR2 is YNNKEL in the germline V gene (reference sequence). The CDR3 DNA sequence: TGTGCCAGCAGCCAGGACAGGGGAATGAACACCATATATTTT. Protein product: CASSQDRGMNTIYF.

This chain connects TRBV11-3 to TRBJ2-7; no definite D call. CDR1 is SGHNT, CDR2 YENEEA, per germline. Deletions cut 1 base from V and 9 bases from J, with 13 bases between. The CDR3 has 13 amino acids. CDR3 protein: CASSLGIGVPQYF. Here the CDR3 DNA reads TGTGCCAGCAGCTTAGGAATAGGAGTACCGCAGTACTTC.

The chain has TRBV14 and TRBJ1-1; D is perhaps TRBD1 (5 bases). Deletions cut 3 bases from V and 0 bases from J, with 14 bases between. CDR1 is SGHDN and CDR2 is FVKESK in the germline V gene. CDR3 size: 16 residues. CDR3 amino acids: CASSQTWGGMNTEAFF. The CDR3, as DNA: TGTGCCAGCAGCCAGACCTGGGGGGGAATGAACACTGAAGCTTTCTTT.

The J gene is TRBJ2-1, the V gene TRBV5-1; TRBD1 matches 11 bases. The V segment lost 4 bases and the J segment 4 bases; nucleotides outside the gene matches: 10. Germline V gene data show CDR1 as SGHRS and CDR2 as YFSETQ. CDR3 length: 17 residues. The DNA of the CDR3 is TGCGCCAGCAGCCGAACCAGGACAGGGGGCTTGTACAATGAGCAGTTCTTC. Encoded protein: CASSRTRTGGLYNEQFF.

The chain combines TRBV7-3 with TRBJ2-1; D unresolved. V gave up 4 bases and J gave up 0 bases, with 10 bases separating them. CDR1 and CDR2 from the germline V gene are SGHTA and FQGTGA. This CDR3 comprises 15 residues. The CDR3: CASSSSRTSYNEQFF. The DNA of the CDR3 is TGTGCCAGCAGCTCCTCACGGACCTCCTACAATGAGCAGTTCTTC.

The rearrangement links TRBV27 to TRBJ2-3; D may be TRBD2 (6 bases). The CDR3 has 15 amino acids. Germline V CDR1 and CDR2: MNHEY, SMNVEV (reference sequence). The V end lost 7 bases, the J end lost 2 bases, and 16 bases lay between the germline ends. Written as DNA, the CDR3 is TGTGCCAGCACCCGACGTAGCGGTTTCACAGATACGCAGTATTTT. As protein: CASTRRSGFTDTQYF.

V gene TRBV4-2 combines with J gene TRBJ2-5; TRBD2 matches 9 bases. J was trimmed by 5 bases and V by 0 bases; bases with no gene match: 10. Per germline, CDR1 LGHNA and CDR2 YNFKEQ. The CDR3 has 17 residues. The CDR3 sequence is CASSQDPIAGVAETQYF. In nucleotides, the CDR3 is TGTGCCAGCAGCCAAGACCCGATAGCGGGGGTAGCGGAGACCCAGTACTTC.

There are many counts of this clonotype. The chain couples TRBV6-1 to TRBJ1-1; D gene unclear. V was shortened by 2 bases and J by 1 base, with 5 bases between the two germline ends. This CDR3 has 13 residues. Germline values: CDR1 MNHNS, CDR2 SASEGT. CDR3 sequence (DNA): TGTGCCAGCAGTGAACCTTCGAACACTGAAGCTTTCTTT. Its translation: CASSEPSNTEAFF.

Only a few counts were recorded for this clonotype. This sequence joins TRBV19 and TRBJ1-1, with 7 bases that match TRBD1. There are 15 residues in the CDR3. Germline values: CDR1 LNHDA, CDR2 SQIVND (reference sequence). The junction had 9 bases not matched to a gene; V was cut back by 5 bases and J by 3 bases. The CDR3 spells CASSSEPRGDTEAFF. Here the CDR3 DNA reads TGTGCCAGTAGTTCGGAACCCAGGGGGGACACTGAAGCTTTCTTT.

The chain combines TRBV10-3 with TRBJ2-1; no reliable D call. Germline CDR1 and CDR2: ENHRY and SYGVKD. The CDR3 sequence is 15 residues long. Trimming removed 6 bases at V and 0 bases at J, with 12 bases between. The CDR3 is CAISISSSSYNEQFF. The CDR3 coding sequence is TGTGCCATCAGCATTAGCAGTAGCTCCTACAATGAGCAGTTCTTC.

The chain couples TRBV6-6 to TRBJ2-4, with 9 bases matching TRBD2. The CDR3 consists of 14 residues. Germline V gene data show CDR1 as MNHNY and CDR2 as SVGAGI (reference sequence). After removal of 2 bases from V and 13 bases from J, the junction contained 9 bases not matched to a gene. The CDR3 loop is CASSYDSGRSPQYF. In DNA, the CDR3 is TGTGCCAGCAGTTACGATAGCGGGAGATCCCCACAGTACTTC.

CDR3 protein: CAISKGLAGEQGTDTQYF. The CDR3 DNA reads TGTGCCATCAGTAAGGGACTAGCGGGAGAACAAGGCACAGATACGCAGTATTTT. The chain has TRBV10-3 and TRBJ2-3; 14 bases fit TRBD2. The germline V gene encodes CDR1 ENHRY and CDR2 SYGVKD. The trim removed 5 bases at V and 1 base at J, leaving 8 bases unmatched. This CDR3 is 18 amino acids long.

The chain couples TRBV2 to TRBJ2-3; 11 bases map to TRBD2. CDR3 length equals 15 residues. CDR1 and CDR2 from the germline V gene are SNHLY and FYNNEI. V was pared by 5 bases and J by 9 bases, with 10 bases of the junction left unmatched. DNA of the CDR3: TGTGCCAGCAGTCCTACTAGCGGGGGAAAAGGCACGCAGTATTTT. It encodes CASSPTSGGKGTQYF.

This clonotype was counted only a few times. The J gene is TRBJ2-1, the V gene TRBV6-5; 9 bases agree with TRBD2. The CDR3 covers 15 residues. The germline gives CDR1 MNHEY, CDR2 SVGAGI. The junction had 12 bases not matched to a gene; V was cut back by 8 bases and J by 7 bases. The CDR3 nucleotides read TGTGCCAGCGCACGGCGGGGGGGTTTTGGGAATGAGCAGTTCTTC. It specifies CASARRGGFGNEQFF.

The chain employs TRBV28 and TRBJ2-1; TRBD2 aligns across 13 bases. This CDR3 region has 16 residues. V was clipped by 5 bases and J by 8 bases; unmatched bases: 9. The germline gives CDR1 MDHEN, CDR2 SYDVKM. Written as DNA, the CDR3 is TGTGCCAGCAGTGCCATGACTAGCGGGAGGATCTATGAGCAGTTCTTC. Its protein is CASSAMTSGRIYEQFF.

This clonotype has a handful of counts. The genes are TRBV28 and TRBJ2-3, with a tentative D call TRBD2 (6 bases). The CDR3 has 16 amino acids. V was trimmed by 4 bases and J by 6 bases, leaving 20 bases between them. Germline CDR1 and CDR2: MDHEN and SYDVKM. The CDR3 protein is CASSSRDGGYEDTQYF. The CDR3 DNA follows: TGTGCCAGCAGTTCCCGGGACGGAGGGTATGAGGATACGCAGTATTTT.

This clonotype was counted only a few times. The rearrangement links TRBV12-3 or TRBV12-4 to TRBJ2-3; 9 positions match TRBD1. Trimming at V came to 3 bases and at J to 4 bases, leaving 5 bases not matched to a gene. This CDR3 contains 15 residues. The CDR3 region has the DNA TGTGCCAGCAGTTTTGGGGACAGGGTTGCAGATACGCAGTATTTT. The encoded protein is CASSFGDRVADTQYF.